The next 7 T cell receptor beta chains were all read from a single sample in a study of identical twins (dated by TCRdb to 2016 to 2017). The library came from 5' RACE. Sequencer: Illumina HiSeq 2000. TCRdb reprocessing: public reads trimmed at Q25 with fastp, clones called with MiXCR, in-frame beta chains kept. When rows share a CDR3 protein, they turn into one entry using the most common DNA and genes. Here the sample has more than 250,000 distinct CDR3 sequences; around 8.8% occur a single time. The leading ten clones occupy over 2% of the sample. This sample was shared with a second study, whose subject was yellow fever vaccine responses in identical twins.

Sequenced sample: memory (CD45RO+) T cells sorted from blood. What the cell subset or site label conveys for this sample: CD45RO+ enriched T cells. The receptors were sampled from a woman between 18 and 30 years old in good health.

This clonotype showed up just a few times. The CDR3 is CASSYRGAGSYEQYF. The DNA for the CDR3 is TGTGCCAGCAGCTACAGGGGTGCCGGCTCCTACGAGCAGTACTTC. The J gene is TRBJ2-7, the V gene TRBV7-2, with 7 bases that match TRBD1. Trimming took 4 bases from V and 0 from J; bases not matched to a gene: 6. The CDR3 loop spans 15 amino acids. CDR1 is SGHTA and CDR2 is FQGNSA in the germline V gene.

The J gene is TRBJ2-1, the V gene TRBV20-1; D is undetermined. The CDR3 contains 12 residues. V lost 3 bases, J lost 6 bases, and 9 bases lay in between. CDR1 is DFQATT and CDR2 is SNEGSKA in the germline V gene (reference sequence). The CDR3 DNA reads TGCAGTGCTAGCCAGTATGGCAATGAGCAGTTCTTC. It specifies CSASQYGNEQFF.

The CDR3 here is CASSLMGGLSYNEQFF. The CDR3 DNA reads as TGCGCCAGCAGCTTGATGGGGGGACTCTCCTACAATGAGCAGTTCTTC. The rearrangement joins TRBV5-1 to TRBJ2-1; D is possibly TRBD2 (6 bases). Germline lookup yields CDR1 SGHRS and CDR2 YFSETQ. The V end lost 1 base, the J end lost 0 bases, and 11 bases lay between the germline ends. This CDR3 is built from 16 residues.

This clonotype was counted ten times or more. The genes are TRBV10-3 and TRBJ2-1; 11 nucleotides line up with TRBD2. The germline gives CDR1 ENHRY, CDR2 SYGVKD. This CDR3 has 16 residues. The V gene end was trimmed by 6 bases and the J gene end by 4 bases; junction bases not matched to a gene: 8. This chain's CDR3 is CAISAPGTSGYNEQFF. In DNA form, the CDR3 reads TGTGCCATCAGCGCCCCCGGGACTAGCGGATACAATGAGCAGTTCTTC.

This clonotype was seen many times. CDR3 coding DNA: TGCGCCAGCAGCCAAGGACAGGCGCGAGTTACAAGGGCAGATACGCAGTATTTT. Translating it yields CASSQGQARVTRADTQYF. This chain joins TRBV5-1 and TRBJ2-3, with 7 nucleotides matching TRBD1. Germline V CDR1 and CDR2: SGHRS, YFSETQ. The CDR3 loop spans 18 amino acids. The J segment lost 4 bases and the V segment lost 4 bases, leaving 18 bases of the junction unmatched.

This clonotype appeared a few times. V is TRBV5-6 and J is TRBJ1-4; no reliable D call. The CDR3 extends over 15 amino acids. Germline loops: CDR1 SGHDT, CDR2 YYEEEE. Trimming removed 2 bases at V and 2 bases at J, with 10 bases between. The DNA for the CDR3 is TGTGCCAGCAGCTTAAAACCTACGACTAATGAAAAACTGTTTTTT. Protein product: CASSLKPTTNEKLFF. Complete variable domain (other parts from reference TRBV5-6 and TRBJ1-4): DAGVTQSPTHLIKTRGQQVTLRCSPKSGHDTVSWYQQALGQGPQFIFQYYEEEERQRGNFPDRFSGHQFPNYSSELNVNALLLGDSALYLCASSLKPTTNEKLFFGSGTQLSVL.

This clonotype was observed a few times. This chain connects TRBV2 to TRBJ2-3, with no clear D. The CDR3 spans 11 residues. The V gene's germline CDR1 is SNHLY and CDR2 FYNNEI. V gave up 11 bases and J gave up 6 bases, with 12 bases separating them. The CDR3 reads CASKYPDTQYF. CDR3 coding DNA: TGTGCCTCCAAATACCCCGATACGCAGTATTTT.